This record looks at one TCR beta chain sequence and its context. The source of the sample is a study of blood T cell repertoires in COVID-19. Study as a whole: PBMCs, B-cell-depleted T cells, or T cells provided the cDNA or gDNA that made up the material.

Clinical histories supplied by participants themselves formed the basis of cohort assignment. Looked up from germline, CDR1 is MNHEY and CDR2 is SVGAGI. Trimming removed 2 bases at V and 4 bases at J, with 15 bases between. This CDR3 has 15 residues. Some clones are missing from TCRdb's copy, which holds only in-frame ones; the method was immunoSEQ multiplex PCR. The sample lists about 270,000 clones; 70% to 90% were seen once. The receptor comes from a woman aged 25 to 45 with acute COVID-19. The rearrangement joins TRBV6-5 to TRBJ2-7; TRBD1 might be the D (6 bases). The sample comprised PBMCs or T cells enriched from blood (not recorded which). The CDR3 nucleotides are TGTGCCAGCAGTTACACGGACAGTTTGATATACGAGCAGTACTTC. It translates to CASSYTDSLIYEQYF.